A single sample is the source of the 18 T cell receptor beta chains below, sequenced in a study of blood T cells in healthy people across ages. Primed by a sample-barcoded 5' primer and a J-beta primer mix, a second PCR proceeded for about 7 to 11 cycles. TCRdb analysed the 5' RACE reads with MiXCR anew, one entry per CDR3 protein. The sample has around 280,000 distinct CDR3 sequences; roughly 27% are singletons. Material: blood. These receptors all come from a woman in her 70s in good health.

In this sample, this clonotype turned up a few times. The chain recombines TRBV18 with TRBJ2-5; the match to TRBD1 covers 8 bases. CDR1 and CDR2 from the germline V gene are KGHSH and LQKENI. The J segment lost 7 bases and the V segment lost 3 bases, leaving 7 bases of the junction unmatched. CDR3 length: 14 amino acids. CDR3 nucleotide sequence: TGTGCCAGCTCACCCGGACAGGGTATTAGGACCCAGTACTTC. It is translated as CASSPGQGIRTQYF.

Details on this clonotype: One end of the junction is discordant with germline, which a read error may explain. The rearrangement joins TRBV9 to TRBJ1-4, with a possible D match to TRBD1 (6 bases). CDR3 size: 14 residues. Germline lookup yields CDR1 SGDLS and CDR2 YYNGEE. DNA for the CDR3: TGTGCCAGCAGCGTAGCAGGGGCAGACGAAAGACTGTTTTTT. It yields the protein CASSVAGADERLFF.

This chain links TRBV28 with TRBJ2-7, with 10 positions matching TRBD2. This CDR3 is 15 amino acids long. CDR1 and CDR2 (germline): MDHEN, SYDVKM. Trimming took 4 bases from V and 3 from J; bases not matched to a gene: 6. This CDR3 reads CASSSPLAGNYEQYF. The CDR3 region has the DNA TGTGCCAGCAGTTCGCCACTAGCGGGGAACTACGAGCAGTACTTC. The whole variable domain, filled in from reference TRBV28 and TRBJ2-7, reads DVKVTQSSRYLVKRTGEKVFLECVQDMDHENMFWYRQDPGLGLRLIYFSYDVKMKEKGDIPEGYSVSREKKERFSLILESASTNQTSMYLCASSSPLAGNYEQYFGPGTRLTVT.

Concerning this clonotype itself: The junction differs from germline at one of its ends, possibly a read error. The chain uses TRBV12-3 or TRBV12-4 and TRBJ2-1, with 10 bases that match TRBD2. The CDR3 is 16 amino acids. CDR3 sequence reads: CTSSLADLAGVDEQFF. The CDR3 nucleotides are TGTACCAGCAGTTTAGCGGATCTAGCGGGAGTCGATGAGCAGTTCTTC.

This clonotype was found a few times. The V and J genes are TRBV6-2 or TRBV6-3 and TRBJ2-1; D remains ambiguous. The V end lost 4 bases, the J end lost 8 bases, and 9 bases lay between the germline ends. Looked up from germline, CDR1 is MNHEY and CDR2 is SVGEGT. CDR3 size: 12 residues. CDR3 DNA sequence: TGTGCCAGCAGTTCCTCTTACGATGAGCAGTTCTTC. Its translation: CASSSSYDEQFF.

This chain connects TRBV2 to TRBJ2-5; D is tentatively TRBD1 or TRBD2 (6 bases each). The DNA end is a closer match to TRBJ2-7, so the J assignment may be wrong. The CDR3 covers 14 residues. Germline-derived CDR1 and CDR2 are SNHLY and FYNNEI. Here the CDR3 DNA reads TGTGCCAGCACCGGGGGCAAGAGCTCCTACGAGCAGTACTTC. It is translated as CASTGGKSSYEQYF.

This clonotype was seen at least ten times. The CDR3 is CASSERDRPNEQFF. The CDR3 coding sequence is TGTGCCAGCAGTGAACGGGACAGACCCAATGAGCAGTTCTTC. This sequence joins TRBV2 and TRBJ2-1; 7 bases are a match to TRBD1. The CDR3 runs 14 residues. V was clipped by 2 bases and J by 6 bases; unmatched bases: 4. The germline V gene encodes CDR1 SNHLY and CDR2 FYNNEI.

This clonotype was observed a handful of times. V is TRBV5-6 and J is TRBJ2-3; no reliable D call. V lost 3 bases to trimming and J lost 2 bases, with 13 bases between them. CDR1 and CDR2 (germline): SGHDT, YYEEEE. This CDR3 region has 15 residues. CDR3 sequence (DNA): TGTGCCAGCAGCTCACGCGCCCTTTACACAGATACGCAGTATTTT. Encoded protein: CASSSRALYTDTQYF.

CDR3 sequence reads: CASSLRGQSGYTF. The CDR3 nucleotides read TGTGCCAGCAGCCTCAGGGGGCAAAGTGGCTACACCTTC. The V and J genes are TRBV9 and TRBJ1-2; 8 bases agree with TRBD1. Germline V lookup: CDR1 SGDLS, CDR2 YYNGEE. V trimming: 4 bases; J trimming: 7 bases; junction bases outside the gene matches: 6. CDR3 length equals 13 residues.

This clonotype came up a few times. This chain uses TRBV29-1 with TRBJ1-4, with D hard to call. Trimming took off 4 bases at V and 8 bases at J, with 11 bases between the two ends. CDR1 and CDR2 from the germline V gene are SQVTM and ANQGSEA. The CDR3 runs to 12 residues. CDR3 DNA sequence: TGCAGCGTTGCCGCCGGGTCGGAAAAACTGTTTTTT. Its translation: CSVAAGSEKLFF.

This clonotype was counted a few times. The chain joins TRBV28 to TRBJ2-5; tentatively, D is TRBD1 or TRBD2 (6 bases each). The J call may be incorrect, as the DNA end agrees better with TRBJ2-7. Looked up from germline, CDR1 is MDHEN and CDR2 is SYDVKM. The CDR3 is 15 residues long. The chain's CDR3 is CASSLGGRVSYEQYF. In nucleotides, the CDR3 is TGTGCCAGCAGTTTAGGGGGGCGCGTTTCCTACGAGCAGTACTTC.

This clonotype was observed a few times. The chain couples TRBV4-3 to TRBJ1-2; D may be TRBD1 (6 bases). In germline, CDR1 is LGHNA, CDR2 YSLEER. V was clipped by 0 bases and J by 3 bases, with 11 bases between them. The CDR3 runs 15 residues. The CDR3 reads CASSQDTGWDYGYTF. The CDR3 DNA follows: TGCGCCAGCAGCCAAGATACAGGGTGGGACTATGGCTACACCTTC.

In this sample, this clonotype turned up a few times. The chain recombines TRBV6-2 or TRBV6-3 with TRBJ2-5; perhaps D is TRBD1 or TRBD2 (5 bases each). The DNA matches TRBJ2-7 better at its end, which makes the J call doubtful. Germline V gives CDR1 MNHEY, CDR2 SVGEGT. CDR3 length: 12 amino acids. The CDR3 region is CASSGDLAEQYF. In DNA, the CDR3 is TGTGCCAGCAGCGGGGACCTCGCCGAGCAGTACTTC.

This clonotype was observed at least ten times. The rearrangement links TRBV27 to TRBJ2-1, with D possibly being TRBD1 (6 bases). V lost 6 bases and J lost 5, with 17 bases in between. CDR3 length: 15 residues. Germline V gives CDR1 MNHEY, CDR2 SMNVEV (reference sequence). CDR3 nucleotide sequence: TGTGCCAGCAGCAACAGGGCTATGAGTAACAATGAGCAGTTCTTC. Amino acids: CASSNRAMSNNEQFF.

The gene calls are TRBV18 and TRBJ2-7; D might be TRBD2 (7 bases). Trimming stripped 6 bases from V and 6 bases from J, with 12 bases between. Germline-derived CDR1 and CDR2 are KGHSH and LQKENI. The CDR3 sequence is 12 residues long. CDR3 nucleotide sequence: TGTGCCAGCTCCCAGGGAGGGGGCGAGCAGTACTTC. It encodes CASSQGGGEQYF.

At least ten counts were recorded for this clonotype. The V call is TRBV7-2, the J call TRBJ2-5; D not resolved. Germline V lookup: CDR1 SGHTA, CDR2 FQGNSA. The V end was cut by 2 bases, the J end by 1 base, with 5 bases between. The length of the CDR3 is 13 residues. The CDR3 sequence is CASSLRFQETQYF. The CDR3 DNA reads TGTGCCAGCAGCTTACGGTTCCAAGAGACCCAGTACTTC. Based on the CDR3 plus reference TRBV7-2 and TRBJ2-5, the full variable domain is GAGVSQSPSNKVTEKGKDVELRCDPISGHTALYWYRQSLGQGLEFLIYFQGNSAPDKSGLPSDRFSAERTGGSVSTLTIQRTQQEDSAVYLCASSLRFQETQYFGPGTRLLVL.

This clonotype came up a few times. The rearrangement joins TRBV5-1 to TRBJ2-2; 7 bases fit TRBD2. V shed 1 base and J 0 bases; nucleotides not matched to a gene: 3. The CDR3 extends over 16 amino acids. Germline V gene sequence: CDR1 SGHRS, CDR2 YFSETQ. This CDR3 reads CASSLLGGSNTGELFF. Here the CDR3 DNA reads TGCGCCAGCAGCTTGTTGGGGGGGTCGAACACCGGGGAGCTGTTTTTT.

The rearrangement links TRBV20-1 to TRBJ2-5; 9 bases match TRBD1. Germline values: CDR1 DFQATT, CDR2 SNEGSKA (reference sequence). The CDR3 loop spans 16 amino acids. V shed 0 bases, J shed 2 bases, and the junction held 7 bases outside the gene matches. The CDR3 is CSARDRDREPQETQYF. The CDR3 DNA follows: TGCAGTGCTAGAGATCGGGACAGGGAACCTCAAGAGACCCAGTACTTC.